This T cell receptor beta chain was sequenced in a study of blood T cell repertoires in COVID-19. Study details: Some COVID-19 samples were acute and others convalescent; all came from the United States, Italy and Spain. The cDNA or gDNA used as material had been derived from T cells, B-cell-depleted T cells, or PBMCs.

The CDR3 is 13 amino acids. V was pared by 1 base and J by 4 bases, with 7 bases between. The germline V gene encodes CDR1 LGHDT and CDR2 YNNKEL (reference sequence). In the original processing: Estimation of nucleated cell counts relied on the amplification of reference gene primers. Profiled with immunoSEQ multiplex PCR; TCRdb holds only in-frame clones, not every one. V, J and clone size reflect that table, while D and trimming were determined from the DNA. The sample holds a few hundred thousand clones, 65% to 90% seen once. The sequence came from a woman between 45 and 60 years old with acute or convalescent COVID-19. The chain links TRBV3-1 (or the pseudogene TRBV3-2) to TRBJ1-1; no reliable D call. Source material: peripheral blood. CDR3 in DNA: TGTGCCAGCAGCCAAGTCTACGGCACTGAAGCTTTCTTT. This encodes CASSQVYGTEAFF.